A single T cell receptor (beta chain) is shown here with its context. Its antigen is not known. The CDR3 sequence is 15 residues long. Germline V gives CDR1 SEHNR, CDR2 FQNEAQ (reference sequence). V lost 6 bases to trimming and J lost 10 bases, with 24 bases between them. Method: immunoSEQ multiplex PCR; TCRdb's copy keeps in-frame clones and lacks some. The sample lists 75,000 to 80,000 clones, roughly 91% seen once, with approximately 1.5% in the top ten. This sample was taken from a study of brain T cells in children with intractable seizures. Study conclusions and caveats: Viral specificity was inferred only from CDR3 similarity; HCMV serostatus was unknown.

The sequenced cases were selected for having the highest brain T cell transcript signatures. Pre-surgery treatment included at least one anti-epileptic drug. This receptor was obtained from a boy in the first two years of life with tuberous sclerosis and intractable seizures. This rearrangement joins TRBV7-9 to TRBJ1-2, with TRBD1 as a possible D gene (6 bases). Sequenced here: peripheral blood, sampled at surgery. The CDR3 DNA reads as TGTGCCAGCAGTCCTCCCCGGGAGGGGGGCGTTGACTACACCTTC. Amino acid sequence: CASSPPREGGVDYTF.